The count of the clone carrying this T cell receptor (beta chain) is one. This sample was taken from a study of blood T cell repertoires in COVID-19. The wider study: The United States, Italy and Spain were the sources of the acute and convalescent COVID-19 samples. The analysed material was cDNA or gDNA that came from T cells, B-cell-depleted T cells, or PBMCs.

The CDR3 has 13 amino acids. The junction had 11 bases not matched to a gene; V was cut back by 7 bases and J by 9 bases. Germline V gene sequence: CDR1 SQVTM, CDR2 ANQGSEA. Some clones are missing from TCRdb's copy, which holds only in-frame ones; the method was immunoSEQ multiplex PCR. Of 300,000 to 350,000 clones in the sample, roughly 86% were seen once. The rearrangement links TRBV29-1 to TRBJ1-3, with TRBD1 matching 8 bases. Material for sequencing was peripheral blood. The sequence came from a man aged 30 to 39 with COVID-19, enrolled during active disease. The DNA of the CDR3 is TGCAGCGCTCGGACAGGGAATATTGGCACCATATATTTT. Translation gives CSARTGNIGTIYF.